This T cell receptor (beta chain) was sequenced in a study of blood T cells in healthy people across ages. Study in general: Through template switching, about one barcoded beta molecule was captured per two T cells, as measured in model experiments. General observations from the study: While age rose, TCR beta diversity per million T cells dropped in a roughly linear way. With donor CMV status unknown, expanded clonotype changes were possibly confounded.

Using a J-beta primer mix together with a sample-barcoded 5' primer, a second PCR was run for about 7 to 12 cycles. One entry per CDR3 protein, called by TCRdb with MiXCR from the 5' RACE reads. The table has about 1.4 million distinct CDR3 sequences, around 59% seen once. Germline trimming cut 6 bases from V and 5 bases from J; bases unmatched to any gene: 9. The CDR3 is 14 amino acids. This clonotype was seen more than once but under ten times. Its antigen is still unknown. Total RNA amounts of at least 5.5 micrograms were extracted per sample. J is TRBJ1-2 and V is TRBV12-3 or TRBV12-4, with 7 bases lining up with TRBD1. The sample comprised blood. This TCR derives from a young man in good health. CDR3 sequence reads: CASSPPGQTYGYTF. The CDR3 nucleotides read TGTGCCAGCAGCCCTCCGGGACAGACTTATGGCTACACCTTC.